This TCR beta chain was profiled in a study of OX40 agonist ivuxolimab in advanced cancers. Study as a whole: Three patients, one with hepatocellular carcinoma and two with cutaneous melanoma, achieved partial responses.

This CDR3 has 14 residues. V was trimmed by 4 bases and J by 3 bases, leaving 10 bases between them. The germline gives CDR1 LGHNA, CDR2 YSLEER. The repertoire was sequenced with immunoSEQ multiplex PCR; TCRdb's copy has only in-frame clones and lacks some. Among about 77,000 clones, about 86% were seen once, and the ten largest hold 0.76%. V is TRBV4-3 and J is TRBJ2-1, with D perhaps TRBD1 (5 bases). Sequences were derived from CD4+ or CD8+ T cells sorted from blood, sampled in a trial of the OX40 agonist ivuxolimab. This receptor was obtained from an adult with an advanced solid tumor such as melanoma, head and neck, liver or kidney cancer. In nucleotides, the CDR3 is TGCGCCAGCAGCCGAACCGACAGCTACAATGAGCAGTTCTTC. It yields the protein CASSRTDSYNEQFF.